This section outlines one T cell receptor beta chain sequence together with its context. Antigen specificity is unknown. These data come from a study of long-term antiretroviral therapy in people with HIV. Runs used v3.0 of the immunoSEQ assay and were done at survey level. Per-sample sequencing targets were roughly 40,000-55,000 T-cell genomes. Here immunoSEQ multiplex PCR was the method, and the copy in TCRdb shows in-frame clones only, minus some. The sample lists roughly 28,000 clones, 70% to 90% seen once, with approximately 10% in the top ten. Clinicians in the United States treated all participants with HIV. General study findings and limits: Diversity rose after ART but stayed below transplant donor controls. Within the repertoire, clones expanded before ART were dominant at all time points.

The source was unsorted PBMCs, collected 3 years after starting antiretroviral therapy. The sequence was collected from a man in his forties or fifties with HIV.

CDR3 loop: CASSFRDRTDTQYF. The DNA for the CDR3 is TGTGCCAGCAGCTTTCGGGACAGGACAGATACGCAGTATTTT. The rearrangement links TRBV9 to TRBJ2-3, with 8 nucleotides matching TRBD1. Germline V gene sequence: CDR1 SGDLS, CDR2 YYNGEE. This CDR3 comprises 14 residues. V gave up 4 bases and J gave up 3 bases; unmatched junction bases: 4.